The 25 T cell receptor beta chains given below trace back to one sample, sequenced in a study of technical replicates of blood from a handful of donors. Profiling relied on immunoSEQ multiplex PCR, and the TCRdb table lists in-frame clones only, not all of them. The sample contains some 96,000 clones, 90% to 96% of which appear only once. The sample comprised T cells isolated from PBMCs. Every receptor here comes from a human donor in good health.

This rearrangement joins TRBV5-1 to TRBJ1-1, with 9 bases that match TRBD1. V shed 5 bases and J 5 bases; nucleotides not matched to a gene: 7. This CDR3 region has 14 residues. Germline loops: CDR1 SGHRS, CDR2 YFSETQ. CDR3 loop: CASREGQGSTEAFF. In nucleotides, the CDR3 is TGCGCCAGCAGGGAGGGACAGGGTTCGACTGAAGCTTTCTTT. Full variable domain (missing parts from reference TRBV5-1 and TRBJ1-1): KAGVTQTPRYLIKTRGQQVTLSCSPISGHRSVSWYQQTPGQGLQFLFEYFSETQRNKGNFPGRFSGRQFSNSRSEMNVSTLELGDSALYLCASREGQGSTEAFFGQGTRLTVV.

V is TRBV4-1 and J is TRBJ2-7; tentative D call: TRBD2 (6 bases). Germline CDR1 MGHRA, CDR2 YSYEKL. V gave up 0 bases and J gave up 2 bases, with 17 bases separating them. This CDR3 has 17 residues. The DNA of the CDR3 is TGCGCCAGCAGCCAAGACGAGGGACTTCTTGTAACCTACGAGCAGTACTTC. Residues: CASSQDEGLLVTYEQYF.

This chain links TRBV4-1 with TRBJ1-4; D might be TRBD1 (6 bases). Between the trimmed V and J ends, which lost 1 base and 13 bases, there was a span of 16 bases. CDR1 is MGHRA and CDR2 is YSYEKL in the germline V gene. There are 14 residues in the CDR3. This chain's CDR3 is CASSQGEGDEVLFF. As DNA, the CDR3 is TGCGCCAGCAGCCAAGGGGAGGGGGATGAGGTACTGTTTTTT.

The rearrangement links TRBV19 to TRBJ2-7; 13 positions match TRBD2. CDR3 size: 16 residues. Germline CDR1 LNHDA, CDR2 SQIVND (reference sequence). V dropped 7 bases and J dropped 4; count of bases not matched to a gene: 10. The CDR3 DNA sequence: TGTGCCAGTAACCTATTTGGACTAGCGGGAGAATACGAGCAGTACTTC. Encoded protein: CASNLFGLAGEYEQYF.

The V gene is TRBV9, the J gene TRBJ1-1; D gene uncertain. This CDR3 contains 14 residues. Trimming shortened V by 2 bases and J by 2 bases, and 10 bases separated the two germline ends. The V gene's germline CDR1 is SGDLS and CDR2 YYNGEE. The CDR3, as DNA: TGTGCCAGCAGCGTCGACTCCGGAAACACTGAAGCTTTCTTT. It is translated as CASSVDSGNTEAFF. The whole variable domain, remainder taken from reference TRBV9 and TRBJ1-1, is DSGVTQTPKHLITATGQRVTLRCSPRSGDLSVYWYQQSLDQGLQFLIQYYNGEERAKGNILERFSAQQFPDLHSELNLSSLELGDSALYFCASSVDSGNTEAFFGQGTRLTVV.

This chain links TRBV6-1 with TRBJ2-7; 7 nucleotides line up with TRBD1. Germline V gene data show CDR1 as MNHNS and CDR2 as SASEGT. The CDR3 is 13 amino acids. Trimming at V came to 8 bases and at J to 0 bases, leaving 4 bases not matched to a gene. DNA for the CDR3: TGTGCCAGCTCGGGACAGAGCTCCTACGAGCAGTACTTC. Its translation is CASSGQSSYEQYF.

The genes are TRBV28 and TRBJ2-6; a possible D gene is TRBD2 (6 bases). CDR3 length equals 15 residues. V was pared by 3 bases and J by 9 bases, with 15 bases between. Germline values: CDR1 MDHEN, CDR2 SYDVKM. The chain's CDR3 is CASSFFTGVFNVLTF. The CDR3 region has the DNA TGTGCCAGCAGTTTTTTTACGGGGGTCTTCAACGTCCTGACTTTC.

J is TRBJ1-2 and V is TRBV14; D not resolved. Germline CDR1 is SGHDN and CDR2 is FVKESK. The ends were cut back, 3 bases at V and 0 bases at J, with 11 bases in the middle. The CDR3 runs to 15 residues. The CDR3, as DNA: TGTGCCAGCAGCCATTGGTCAGATTCTAACTATGGCTACACCTTC. This sequence encodes CASSHWSDSNYGYTF.

The chain links TRBV6-5 to TRBJ2-1; a possible D gene is TRBD1 (6 bases). Germline V gene sequence: CDR1 MNHEY, CDR2 SVGAGI. Trimming left V 2 bases short and J 5 bases short, with 7 bases between. The CDR3 is made up of 13 amino acids. The CDR3 DNA is TGTGCCAGCAGTTACCCAGGGGACAATGAGCAGTTCTTC. This encodes CASSYPGDNEQFF.

A note on this clone: Other DNA sequences of this sample code for an identical CDR3. The V and J genes are TRBV28 and TRBJ1-5, with a possible D match to TRBD1 (5 bases). The CDR3 sequence is 12 residues long. Germline V gives CDR1 MDHEN, CDR2 SYDVKM. Trimming left V 3 bases short and J 5 bases short, with 5 bases between. DNA for the CDR3: TGTGCCAGCAGTTTCAGGGATCAGCCCCAGCATTTT. It specifies CASSFRDQPQHF.

The rearrangement uses TRBV10-3 and TRBJ2-7, with 9 bases identical to TRBD1. CDR3 length: 15 residues. Germline V gene data show CDR1 as ENHRY and CDR2 as SYGVKD. The junction had 3 bases not matched to a gene; V was cut back by 0 bases and J by 3 bases. The CDR3 sequence is CAISESLGQGYEQYF. The CDR3 coding sequence is TGTGCCATCAGTGAGTCCTTGGGACAGGGCTACGAGCAGTACTTC.

The V call is TRBV7-8, the J call TRBJ2-1; 8 bases fit TRBD2. V gave up 3 bases and J gave up 0 bases; unmatched junction bases: 7. The CDR3 extends over 17 amino acids. Germline V CDR1 and CDR2: SGHVS, FQNEAQ. CDR3 coding DNA: TGTGCCAGCAGCTTCTACCTCACTAGCGGCTCCTACAATGAGCAGTTCTTC. Protein product: CASSFYLTSGSYNEQFF.

Comment on this clone: One end of the junction varies from germline; a read error may be responsible. The chain couples TRBV7-7 to TRBJ2-2, with D maybe TRBD2 (6 bases). The CDR3 totals 14 residues. The germline V gene encodes CDR1 SSHAT and CDR2 FNYEAQ (reference sequence). CDR3 in amino acids: CASSPGLGAGELFF. For the CDR3, the DNA is TGTGCTAGCAGCCCGGGACTTGGGGCCGGGGAGCTGTTTTTT. Supplemented by reference TRBV7-7 and TRBJ2-2, the full variable domain reads GAGVSQSPRYKVTKRGQDVTLRCDPISSHATLYWYQQALGQGPEFLTYFNYEAQPDKSGLPSDRFSAERPEGSISTLTIQRTEQRDSAMYRCASSPGLGAGELFFGEGSRLTVL.

The rearrangement uses TRBV2 and TRBJ1-6, with D unresolved. Deletions cut 11 bases from V and 0 bases from J, with 8 bases between. Germline values: CDR1 SNHLY, CDR2 FYNNEI. The CDR3 runs 13 residues. Here the CDR3 DNA reads TGTGCCGGCCACAGCTCCTATAATTCACCCCTCCACTTT. Its protein product is CAGHSSYNSPLHF.

For the CDR3, the DNA is TGTGCCAGCAGTTTACAGGCCGGGGGCTACGAGCAGTACTTC. It yields the protein CASSLQAGGYEQYF. The V gene is TRBV27, the J gene TRBJ2-7; D might be TRBD2 (6 bases). V was trimmed by 2 bases and J by 3 bases, leaving 11 bases between them. CDR3 length: 14 residues. Germline V gene sequence: CDR1 MNHEY, CDR2 SMNVEV (reference sequence).

J is TRBJ2-3 and V is TRBV30; D gene unclear. The V end was cut by 5 bases, the J end by 3 bases, with 6 bases between. Germline V gives CDR1 GTSNPN, CDR2 SVGIG (reference sequence). The CDR3 has 11 amino acids. DNA for the CDR3: TGTGCCTGGGCAGAAACAGATACGCAGTATTTT. As protein: CAWAETDTQYF.

The count of this clone is one. This chain joins TRBV11-2 and TRBJ2-7; 7 nucleotides line up with TRBD1. CDR1 and CDR2 (germline): SGHAT, FQNNGV. The CDR3 covers 16 residues. Losses at the gene ends were 4 bases for V and 2 bases for J; bases not matched to a gene: 11. The CDR3 region has the DNA TGTGCCAGCAGCTCAACTGGGACAGCCAATGCCTACGAGCAGTACTTC. It translates to CASSSTGTANAYEQYF.

The CDR3 bases are TGTGCCACCAGCAGACCTAGCGGGAGGGCCGTCGCCGGGGAGCTGTTTTTT. Protein sequence: CATSRPSGRAVAGELFF. The rearrangement links TRBV15 to TRBJ2-2; 12 bases agree with TRBD2. CDR1 is LNHNV, CDR2 YYDKDF, per germline (reference sequence). This CDR3 has 17 residues. The ends lost 2 bases at V and 6 bases at J; junction bases unmatched: 7.

The chain combines TRBV27 with TRBJ2-6; 7 bases fit TRBD1. The CDR3 has 17 residues. From germline, CDR1 is MNHEY and CDR2 SMNVEV (reference sequence). V dropped 6 bases and J dropped 2; count of bases not matched to a gene: 10. The CDR3, as DNA: TGTGCCAGCAGGTCCCGGGACAGCAATCCTGGGGCCAACGTCCTGACTTTC. Protein: CASRSRDSNPGANVLTF.

The chain uses TRBV5-1 and TRBJ2-3; the match to TRBD2 covers 16 bases. Germline V CDR1 and CDR2: SGHRS, YFSETQ. V was pared by 4 bases and J by 1 base, with 6 bases of the junction left unmatched. This CDR3 has 18 amino acids. The CDR3 coding sequence is TGCGCCAGCAGCCTGGGACTAGCGGGAGGGCCACGCACAGATACGCAGTATTTT. This gives the protein CASSLGLAGGPRTDTQYF.

The count of this clone is one. The V and J genes are TRBV19 and TRBJ2-5; possibly TRBD1 for D (6 bases). The germline gives CDR1 LNHDA, CDR2 SQIVND (reference sequence). The CDR3 extends over 11 amino acids. V lost 7 bases, J lost 9 bases, and 12 bases lay in between. The CDR3 reads CASKGELAQYF. The CDR3 DNA follows: TGTGCCAGTAAGGGGGAGTTGGCCCAGTACTTC.

The chain is built from TRBV4-1 and TRBJ2-1, with 7 nucleotides matching TRBD1. The CDR3 has 17 residues. V lost 4 bases to trimming and J lost 7 bases; unmatched junction nucleotides: 16. The germline V gene has CDR1 MGHRA and CDR2 YSYEKL. The CDR3 DNA reads as TGCGCCAGCAGCCTCAAAGTCCCGGGACAGTCGAAGAATGAGCAGTTCTTC. The encoded protein is CASSLKVPGQSKNEQFF.

This clone appeared once. The V and J genes are TRBV7-9 and TRBJ2-7; D may be TRBD1 (6 bases). Germline lookup yields CDR1 SEHNR and CDR2 FQNEAQ (reference sequence). The CDR3 is made up of 14 amino acids. V lost 1 base and J lost 4, with 11 bases in between. The CDR3 protein is CASSLGTAEYEQYF. The CDR3 DNA reads TGTGCCAGCAGCTTAGGGACAGCCGAATACGAGCAGTACTTC.

In this sample, this clone turned up once. This chain joins TRBV2 and TRBJ2-1; 11 bases map to TRBD2. This CDR3 has 21 residues. Germline V gives CDR1 SNHLY, CDR2 FYNNEI. The V segment lost 1 base and the J segment 5 bases; nucleotides outside the gene matches: 19. The CDR3 sequence is CASSEVSRLAGGPDSDNEQFF. The CDR3 DNA sequence: TGTGCCAGCAGTGAAGTCTCCCGGCTAGCGGGGGGCCCAGACAGCGACAATGAGCAGTTCTTC.

The J gene is TRBJ2-1, the V gene TRBV4-1; tentatively, D is TRBD1 (5 bases). Trimming removed 0 bases at V and 1 base at J, with 10 bases between. The V gene's germline CDR1 is MGHRA and CDR2 YSYEKL. This CDR3 spans 16 amino acids. CDR3 sequence: CASSQEETASYNEQFF. In DNA, the CDR3 is TGCGCCAGCAGCCAAGAAGAGACAGCTTCCTACAATGAGCAGTTCTTC.